Here is one T cell receptor (beta chain) with its context. Its antigen is unknown. This entry is derived from a study of blood T cells in healthy people across ages. Notes on the study in general: Older age went with lower TCR beta diversity per million T cells, in a roughly linear way.

The CDR3 is made up of 13 amino acids. Germline-derived CDR1 and CDR2 are MDHEN and SYDVKM. V was clipped by 2 bases and J by 7 bases; unmatched bases: 4. PCR was performed a second time for 7 to 11 cycles using a sample-barcoded 5' primer and a J-beta primer mix. One entry per CDR3 protein results from TCRdb running MiXCR on the 5' RACE reads. The profile shows hundreds of thousands of distinct CDR3 sequences, around 49% of them singletons. Sequenced: blood. This chain links TRBV28 with TRBJ1-2, with 7 bases aligning to TRBD1. The receptor comes from a man aged 30 to 45 in good health. The DNA of the CDR3 is TGTGCCAGCAGTTTAAAGGGGGCGCGTGGCTACACCTTC. Protein product: CASSLKGARGYTF.